The T cell receptor (beta chain) under discussion was sequenced for a study of regulatory T cells in long-lasting Graves disease. Regarding time point: newly diagnosed GD, antithyroid drugs for less than 3 months. Extracted PBMC RNA gave rise to the TCR library. Graves' disease diagnosis used American Thyroid Association guidelines. Each of the patients was recruited from an endocrinology department situated in Xi'an, China. There are 14 residues in the CDR3. Between the trimmed V and J ends, which lost 5 bases and 14 bases, there was a span of 22 bases. Germline values: CDR1 KGHSH, CDR2 LQKENI. CDR3 regions were amplified by Arm-PCR using iRepertoire HTBI primers to build TCR beta libraries. TCRdb fed the multiplex PCR reads into MiXCR, producing one record per CDR3 protein. The table has around 360,000 distinct CDR3 sequences, around 15% seen once. The study's findings and limits: Preferential use of TRBV28, TRBJ1-2 and TRBJ2-5 was seen in persistent disease.

This clonotype was found many times. Its antigen is not known. These data were also reused for a study on T cells in Graves' hyperthyroidism and ophthalmopathy.

The sample in question was peripheral blood mononuclear cells (PBMCs), obtained at new diagnosis, from a patient treated with antithyroid drugs. The genes are TRBV18 and TRBJ2-1; possible D gene TRBD1, 5 bases. The TCR sequence derives from a young woman with Graves disease. CDR3 nucleotides: TGTGCCAGCTCAAACCGCCCCGACAGCCCATCCGAGTTCTTC. Amino acids: CASSNRPDSPSEFF.